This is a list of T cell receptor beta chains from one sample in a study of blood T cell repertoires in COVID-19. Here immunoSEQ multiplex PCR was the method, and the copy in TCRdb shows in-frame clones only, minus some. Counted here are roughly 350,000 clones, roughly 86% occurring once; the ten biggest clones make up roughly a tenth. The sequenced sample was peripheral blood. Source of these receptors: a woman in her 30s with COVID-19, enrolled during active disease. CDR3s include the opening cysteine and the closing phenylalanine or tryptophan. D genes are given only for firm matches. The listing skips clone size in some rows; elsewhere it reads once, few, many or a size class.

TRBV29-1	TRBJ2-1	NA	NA	CSAVGNEQFF	TGCAGCGCTGTCGGCAATGAGCAGTTCTTC
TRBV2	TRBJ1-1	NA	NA	CASKKGGSITEAFF	TGTGCCAGCAAAAAGGGAGGGTCGATCACTGAAGCTTTCTTT
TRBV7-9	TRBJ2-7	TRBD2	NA	CASSSPGLAGVSYEQYF	TGTGCCAGCAGCTCGCCGGGACTAGCGGGAGTCTCTTACGAGCAGTACTTC
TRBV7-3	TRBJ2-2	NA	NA	CASSLMAGSGTGELFF	TGTGCCAGCAGCTTAATGGCGGGAAGTGGGACCGGGGAGCTGTTTTTT
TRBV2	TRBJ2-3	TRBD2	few	CASSVGLAGTDTQYF	TGTGCCAGCAGTGTAGGACTAGCGGGCACAGATACGCAGTATTTT
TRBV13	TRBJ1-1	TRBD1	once	CASSFFLGGPGDTEAFF	TGTGCCAGCAGCTTTTTTTTAGGGGGCCCGGGGGACACTGAAGCTTTCTTT
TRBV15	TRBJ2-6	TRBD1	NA	CATSRDRFGDRGFSGANVLTF	TGTGCCACCAGCAGAGATCGTTTCGGCGACAGGGGGTTCTCTGGGGCCAACGTCCTGACTTTC
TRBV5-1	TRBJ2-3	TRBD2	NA	CASSLAWDVAGGSDTQYF	TGCGCCAGCAGCTTGGCCTGGGATGTAGCGGGAGGGTCAGATACGCAGTATTTT
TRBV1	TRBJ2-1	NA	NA	CTSSPRNRDSYNEQFF	TGCACCAGCAGCCCTCGGAACAGGGACTCCTACAATGAGCAGTTCTTC
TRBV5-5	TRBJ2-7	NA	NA	CASSPVGLFYEQYF	TGTGCCAGCAGCCCGGTGGGACTTTTCTACGAGCAGTACTTC
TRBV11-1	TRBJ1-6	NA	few	CASSLYYNSPLHF	TGTGCCAGCAGCTTGTACTATAATTCACCCCTCCACTTT
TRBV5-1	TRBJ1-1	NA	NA	CASSLYLAGGDTEAFF	TGCGCCAGCAGCTTATATCTTGCGGGTGGGGACACTGAAGCTTTCTTT
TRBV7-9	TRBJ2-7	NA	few	CASSLKGGEAYEQYF	TGTGCCAGCAGCTTAAAAGGGGGGGAAGCCTACGAGCAGTACTTC
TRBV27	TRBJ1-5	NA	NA	CASSQARNGNQPQHF	TGTGCCAGCAGTCAGGCCCGGAATGGCAATCAGCCCCAGCATTTT
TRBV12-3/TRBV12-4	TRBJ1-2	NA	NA	CASSFVGYGYTF	TGTGCCAGCAGTTTCGTCGGCTATGGCTACACCTTC
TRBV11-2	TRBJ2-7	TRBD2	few	CASNGPGGESSYEQYF	TGTGCCAGCAACGGTCCGGGGGGGGAGAGCTCCTACGAGCAGTACTTC
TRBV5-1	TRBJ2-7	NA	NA	CASSLGGGQNYEQYF	TGCGCCAGCAGCTTAGGAGGGGGACAGAACTACGAGCAGTACTTC
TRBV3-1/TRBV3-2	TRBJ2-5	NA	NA	CASSQDLSRGGGETQYF	TGTGCCAGCAGCCAAGATCTTTCGAGGGGGGGAGGGGAGACCCAGTACTTC
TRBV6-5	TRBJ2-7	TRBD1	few	CASRRTGNEQYF	TGTGCCAGCAGAAGGACAGGGAACGAGCAGTACTTC
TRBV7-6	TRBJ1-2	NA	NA	CASSLTRDYGYTF	TGTGCCAGCAGCTTAACTCGGGATTATGGCTACACCTTC
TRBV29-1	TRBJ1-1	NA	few	CSVDRFRTLDTEAFF	TGCAGCGTTGATAGGTTTCGGACTCTAGACACTGAAGCTTTCTTT
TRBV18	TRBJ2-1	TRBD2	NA	CASSPPGLAGGGNEQFF	TGTGCCAGCTCACCCCCTGGACTAGCGGGAGGGGGCAATGAGCAGTTCTTC
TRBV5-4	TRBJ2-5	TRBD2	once	CASATGTSGSRLETQYF	TGTGCCAGCGCTACCGGGACTAGCGGGAGCCGATTGGAGACCCAGTACTTC
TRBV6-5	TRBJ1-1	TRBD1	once	CASSWSGTGMNTEAFF	TGTGCCAGCAGTTGGTCCGGGACAGGGATGAACACTGAAGCTTTCTTT
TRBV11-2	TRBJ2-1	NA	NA	CASSLEWRAYNEQFF	TGTGCCAGCAGCTTAGAGTGGAGGGCCTACAATGAGCAGTTCTTC
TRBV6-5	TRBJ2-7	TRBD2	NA	CASSYEGSGRFYEQYF	TGTGCCAGCAGTTACGAGGGTAGCGGGAGGTTCTACGAGCAGTACTTC
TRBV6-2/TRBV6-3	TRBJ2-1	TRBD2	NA	CASTPAPTSGTLIF	TGTGCCAGCACCCCCGCCCCCACTAGCGGGACCCTCATCTTC
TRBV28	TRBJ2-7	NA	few	CASTGSYEQYF	TGTGCCAGCACAGGATCCTACGAGCAGTACTTC
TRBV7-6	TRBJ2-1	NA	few	CASSPSPVSRSSYNEQFF	TGTGCCAGCAGCCCCAGCCCGGTTAGCCGGAGCTCCTACAATGAGCAGTTCTTC
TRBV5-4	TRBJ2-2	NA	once	CASSLEAGLANTGELFF	TGTGCCAGCAGCTTGGAAGCTGGGTTAGCAAACACCGGGGAGCTGTTTTTT
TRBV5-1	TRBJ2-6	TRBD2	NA	CASSPGGGRSGANVLTF	TGCGCCAGCAGCCCCGGGGGGGGACGCTCTGGGGCCAACGTCCTGACTTTC
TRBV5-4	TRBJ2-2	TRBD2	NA	CASSLPGRETGELFF	TGTGCCAGCAGCTTGCCCGGGAGGGAAACCGGGGAGCTGTTTTTT
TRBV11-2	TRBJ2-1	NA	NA	CASRLLGAEFF	TGTGCCAGCAGGTTGCTGGGGGCCGAGTTCTTC
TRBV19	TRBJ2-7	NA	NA	CASGTGGSGQYF	TGTGCCAGCGGGACCGGGGGTTCGGGGCAGTACTTC
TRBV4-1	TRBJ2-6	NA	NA	CASSQASIAGANVLTF	TGCGCCAGCAGCCAAGCCTCCATAGCTGGGGCCAACGTCCTGACTTTC
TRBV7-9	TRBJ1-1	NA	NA	CASSFTRGTLYTEAFF	TGTGCCAGCAGCTTCACCAGGGGAACTTTATACACTGAAGCTTTCTTT
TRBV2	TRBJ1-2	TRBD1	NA	CASRSEGAQSRGYTF	TGTGCCAGCAGAAGTGAGGGGGCACAGTCCAGGGGCTACACCTTC
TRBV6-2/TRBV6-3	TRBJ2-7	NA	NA	CASSSTGFGEQYF	TGTGCCAGCAGTTCCACAGGGTTTGGTGAGCAGTACTTC
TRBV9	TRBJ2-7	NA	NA	CASSVAPGNSYEQYF	TGTGCCAGCAGCGTAGCCCCGGGTAACTCCTACGAGCAGTACTTC
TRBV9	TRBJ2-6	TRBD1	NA	CASSRTGAGANVLTF	TGTGCCAGCAGCCGGACAGGGGCTGGGGCCAACGTCCTGACTTTC
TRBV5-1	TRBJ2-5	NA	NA	CASSDASGPQETQYF	TGCGCCAGCAGCGACGCCAGCGGGCCCCAAGAGACCCAGTACTTC
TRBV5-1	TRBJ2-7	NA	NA	CASSLASGVGAYEQYF	TGCGCCAGCAGCTTGGCATCCGGGGTCGGAGCCTACGAGCAGTACTTC
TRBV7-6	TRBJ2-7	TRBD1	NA	CASSLKTGDEQYF	TGTGCCAGCAGCTTAAAAACAGGGGACGAGCAGTACTTC
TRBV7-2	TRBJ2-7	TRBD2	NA	CASSYVAGGLDEQYF	TGTGCCAGCAGCTACGTAGCGGGAGGCCTCGACGAGCAGTACTTC
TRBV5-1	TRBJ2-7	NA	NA	CASRSANEQYF	TGCGCCAGCAGATCCGCGAACGAGCAGTACTTC
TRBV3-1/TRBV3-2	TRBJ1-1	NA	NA	CASSQTGAPNTEAFF	TGTGCCAGCAGCCAAACTGGGGCACCGAACACTGAAGCTTTCTTT
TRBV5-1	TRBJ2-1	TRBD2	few	CASSLLAGDRGEQFF	TGCGCCAGCAGCTTGCTAGCGGGAGATAGGGGTGAGCAGTTCTTC
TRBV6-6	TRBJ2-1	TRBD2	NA	CASSPHFPGLAGVANEQFF	TGTGCCAGCAGTCCTCACTTTCCGGGACTAGCGGGAGTGGCGAATGAGCAGTTCTTC
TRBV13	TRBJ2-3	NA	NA	CASSLGERDTQYF	TGTGCCAGCAGCTTAGGGGAGAGAGATACGCAGTATTTT
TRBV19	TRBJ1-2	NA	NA	CASSAPLGHINYGYTF	TGTGCCAGTAGTGCCCCACTGGGACACATAAACTATGGCTACACCTTC
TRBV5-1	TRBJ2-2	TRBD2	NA	CASSLAASGTGELFF	TGCGCCAGCAGCTTGGCGGCTAGCGGGACCGGGGAGCTGTTTTTT
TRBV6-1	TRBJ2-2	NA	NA	CASSSGDTGELFF	TGTGCCAGCAGTTCAGGGGACACCGGGGAGCTGTTTTTT
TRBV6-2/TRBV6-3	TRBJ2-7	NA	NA	CASSYGGQAYEQYF	TGTGCCAGCAGTTACGGCGGGCAGGCCTACGAGCAGTACTTC